The T cell receptor beta chain under discussion was sequenced for a study of T cells after yellow fever vaccination (dated by TCRdb to 2018 to 2020). Study-wide context: The SMART-Seq v4 Ultra Low Input RNA kit was used to prepare libraries from fractions with low cell numbers. Blood samples were taken at several timepoints before and after primary and secondary immunization, and bulk PBMC replicates and cell subsets were isolated. Two healthy male donors, one aged 18 to 30 and one aged 30 to 40 years, made up the cohort. Bulk TCR alpha and beta repertoires were sequenced longitudinally to track T-cell clones before and after primary and booster YFV17D yellow fever vaccination.

The paper as a whole reports these results and caveats: A small fraction of clonotypes showed up in both the CD4 and CD8 compartments, probably as a result of convergent recombination. Because the study included only two donors, the extent to which the findings can be generalized is limited. Most clones expanded after primary vaccination were re-detected after the booster (around 96% of CD4 and about nine tenths of CD8), suggesting broad memory maintenance. Computational filtering was needed because FACS-sorted repertoires could contain abundant contaminating clonotypes from the bulk population. Compared with the primary T-cell response, the secondary T-cell response was faster but weaker, reaching its peak on day 5 rather than on day 15.

The meaning of the sample's treatment or condition label: live attenuated yellow fever vaccine strain. Two biological replicates of bulk PBMCs were collected at each blood-draw timepoint. A standard Ficoll-Paque protocol was used to isolate PBMCs from peripheral blood. RNA was extracted with TriZol from bulk PBMCs, CD4 and CD8 fractions, and dextramer-positive and dextramer-negative fractions. Only a few counts were recorded for this clonotype. Its antigen is currently not known. Within one base of it there is no much larger clone, and no base qualities were kept. The instrument given in TCRdb is Illumina NovaSeq 6000. TCR cDNA was synthesized by 5'RACE template switching, which introduced a universal primer site and unique molecular identifiers. cDNA synthesis was primed from both the TCR alpha and TCR beta constant segments. Two PCR steps were used to amplify libraries, with sample barcodes and sequencing adapters being added in the second step. Sequencing of the libraries was done on either Illumina HiSeq 2500 (2x100 bp) or NovaSeq (2x150 bp). The original pipeline was this. MIGEC was used to demultiplex reads and collapse the reads into UMI consensus sequences, and MiXCR was used for V(D)J alignment. Using edgeR on replicate PBMC samples, clonotypes were called vaccine-responding if FDR was below 0.01 and the log2 fold change was above 5 up to day 15. Each bulk clonotype received a CD4 or CD8 identity based on whether the sequenced CD4 or CD8 repertoire contained that clonotype at higher abundance. TCRdb trimmed the raw reads at Q25, called clones with MiXCR and kept productive beta chains. Every CDR3 protein is listed once, alongside the most common genes and DNA of its rows. Here the V and J calls rest on TCRdb's processing, not on the authors' analysis. This sample is represented by 250,000 to 350,000 distinct CDR3 sequences; approximately 4.3% of them were singletons. The ten largest make up roughly 21% of the sample.

The sample was PBMCs, taken 15 days after the yellow fever booster vaccination. The receptor comes from a man younger than 35 who received the YFV17D yellow fever vaccine.

The CDR3 region: CASSRQSDSLYGYTF. The sequence in DNA is TGTGCCAGCAGTCGTCAGTCGGACAGCCTCTATGGCTACACCTTC. The chain couples TRBV6-1 to TRBJ1-2; the D region possibly corresponds to TRBD1 (6 bases align). The CDR3 starts with the cysteine, ends with the phenylalanine, and has 15 residues. The read is trimmed to its CDR3 DNA, 45 bases read in frame from base 1. Trimming removed 5 bases from V and 4 bases from J, leaving 17 bases between the germline ends. The germline V gene yields MNHNS for CDR1 and SASEGT for CDR2.